This T cell receptor beta chain was identified during a study of technical replicates of blood from a handful of donors. This clone was counted only a few times. TCRdb's table, derived via immunoSEQ multiplex PCR, lists solely in-frame clones and lacks some. The data show some 96,000 clones, approximately 96% seen once. The CDR3 has 14 amino acids. V gave up 5 bases and J gave up 1 base, with 11 bases separating them. CDR1 SEHNR and CDR2 FQNEAQ come from the germline V gene (reference sequence). The receptor's source is a human donor in good health. V is TRBV7-9 and J is TRBJ1-1, with D possibly TRBD1 on 6 matching bases. Sequencing input: T cells isolated from PBMCs. CDR3 nucleotide sequence: TGTGCCAGCAGCCGAACAGGGAAGAACACTGAAGCTTTCTTT. Amino acid sequence: CASSRTGKNTEAFF.